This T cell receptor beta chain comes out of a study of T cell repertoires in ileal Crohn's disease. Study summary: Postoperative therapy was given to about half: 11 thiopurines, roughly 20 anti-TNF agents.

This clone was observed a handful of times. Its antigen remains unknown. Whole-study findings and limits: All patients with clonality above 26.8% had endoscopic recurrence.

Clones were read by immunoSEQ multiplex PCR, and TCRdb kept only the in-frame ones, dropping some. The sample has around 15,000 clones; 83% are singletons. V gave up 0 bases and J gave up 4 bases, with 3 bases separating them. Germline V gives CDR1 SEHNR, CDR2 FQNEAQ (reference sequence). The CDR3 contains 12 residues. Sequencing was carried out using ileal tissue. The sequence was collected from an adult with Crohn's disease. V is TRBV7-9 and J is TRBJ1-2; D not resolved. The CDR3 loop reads CASSLARYGYTF. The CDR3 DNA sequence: TGTGCCAGCAGCTTAGCGCGCTATGGCTACACCTTC.